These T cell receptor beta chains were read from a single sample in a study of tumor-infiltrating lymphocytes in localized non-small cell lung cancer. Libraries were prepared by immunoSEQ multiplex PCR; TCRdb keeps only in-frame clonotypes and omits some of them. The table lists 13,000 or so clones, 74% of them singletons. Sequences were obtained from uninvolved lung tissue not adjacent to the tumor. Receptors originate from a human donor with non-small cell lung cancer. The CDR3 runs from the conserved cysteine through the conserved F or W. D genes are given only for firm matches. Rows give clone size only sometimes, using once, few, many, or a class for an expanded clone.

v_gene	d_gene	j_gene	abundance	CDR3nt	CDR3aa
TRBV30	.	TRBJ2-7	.	TGTGCCTGGAGTGGGACCTCCTACGAGCAGTACTTC	CAWSGTSYEQYF
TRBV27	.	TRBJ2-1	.	TGTGCCAGCAGTCCGCGAGTAGGTGAGCAGTTCTTC	CASSPRVGEQFF
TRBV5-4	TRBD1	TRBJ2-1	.	TGTGCCAGCAGCTCAGCGGGGGGACAGGGGGAGGGCTATGAGCAGTTCTTC	CASSSAGGQGEGYEQFF
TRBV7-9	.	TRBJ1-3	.	TGTGCCAGCAGCTTAAGATCGGGGGCGGCTGGAAACACCATATATTTT	CASSLRSGAAGNTIYF
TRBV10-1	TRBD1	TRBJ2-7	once	TGCGCCAGCAGTGAGGCGACAGGGTCGTCCGAGCAGTACTTC	CASSEATGSSEQYF
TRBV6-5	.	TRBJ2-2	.	TGTGCCACAGCAATTCGTGGCGGGGAGCTGTTTTTT	CATAIRGGELFF
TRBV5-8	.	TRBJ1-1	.	TGTGCCAGCAGCTTGTTTGGGGGCGCCGCTGAAGCTTTCTTT	CASSLFGGAAEAFF
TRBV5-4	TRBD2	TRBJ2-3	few	TGTGCCAGCAGCCCTGGAGGTGTAGCGGCCGGGGGGGCGCAGTATTTT	CASSPGGVAAGGAQYF
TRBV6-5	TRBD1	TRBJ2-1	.	TGTGCCAGCAGTTACTCGAGCAGGGGGCCCTACAATGAGCAGTTCTTC	CASSYSSRGPYNEQFF
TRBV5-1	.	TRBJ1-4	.	TGCGCCAGCAGCTTGGATAGGGTGGCTAATGAAAAACTGTTTTTT	CASSLDRVANEKLFF
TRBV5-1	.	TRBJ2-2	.	TGCGCCAGCAGCTCCACGAACACCGGGGAGCTGTTTTTT	CASSSTNTGELFF
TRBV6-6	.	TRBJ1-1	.	TGTGCCAGCAGTGAGGGACACGACGGGACTGAAGCTTTCTTT	CASSEGHDGTEAFF
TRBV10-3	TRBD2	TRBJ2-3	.	TGTGCCATCAGTGAGTCTCCTAGCGGGACAGATACGCAGTATTTT	CAISESPSGTDTQYF